The sequence of this T cell receptor beta chain was determined in a study of tumor-infiltrating lymphocytes in primary liver carcinoma. From roughly 470 ng total RNA, TCR beta cDNA was generated with a primer in the constant region. Three nested multiplex PCR rounds, a slightly modified ARM-PCR method, built the TCR beta libraries. The two initial PCR rounds, approximately 10 cycles each, used TRBV1-TRBV30 forward and C-beta reverse primers. TCRdb processed the multiplex PCR reads anew with MiXCR; each CDR3 protein has one entry. This sample has hundreds of thousands of distinct CDR3 sequences, with roughly three fifths found just once. Unsorted whole blood served as the source of blood RNA, and germline DNA was extracted as well. With chronic HBV infection, the patients were also treatment-naive. Germline CDR1 is GTSNPN and CDR2 is SVGIG (reference sequence). The ends were cut back, 2 bases at V and 2 bases at J, with 9 bases in the middle. CDR3 length equals 13 residues.

Whole-study results and caveats: Tumor region pairs showed greater overlap than either tumor-adjacent or tumor-blood pairs did. Tumors and blood were compared for top-250-clone fraction, and tumors had the significantly higher value (p = 0.039).

The sample holds a few counts of this clonotype. Its specificity is unknown. Sequencing input: peripheral blood. The TCR comes from a woman aged 30 to 39 with primary liver carcinoma and hepatitis B virus infection. The V gene is TRBV30, the J gene TRBJ2-5, with D uncertain. CDR3 nucleotides: TGTGCCTGGAGTCGACGGGTACAAGAGACCCAGTACTTC. Its protein product is CAWSRRVQETQYF.